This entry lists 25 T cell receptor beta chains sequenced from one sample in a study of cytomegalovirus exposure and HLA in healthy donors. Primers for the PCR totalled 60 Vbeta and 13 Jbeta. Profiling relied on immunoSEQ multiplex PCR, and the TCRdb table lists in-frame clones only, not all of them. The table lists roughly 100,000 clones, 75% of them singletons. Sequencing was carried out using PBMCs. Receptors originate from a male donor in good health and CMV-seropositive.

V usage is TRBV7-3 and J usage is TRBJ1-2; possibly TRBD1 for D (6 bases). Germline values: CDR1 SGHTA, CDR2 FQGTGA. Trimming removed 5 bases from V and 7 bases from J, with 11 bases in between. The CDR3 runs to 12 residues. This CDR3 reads CASSPGEGGYTF. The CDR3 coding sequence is TGTGCCAGCAGCCCAGGGGAGGGTGGCTACACCTTC.

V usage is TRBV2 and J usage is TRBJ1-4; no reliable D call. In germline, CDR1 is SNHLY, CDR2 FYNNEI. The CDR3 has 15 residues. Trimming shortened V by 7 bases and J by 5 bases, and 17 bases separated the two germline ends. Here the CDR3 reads CASIKSGASNEKLFF. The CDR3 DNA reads TGTGCCAGCATTAAGAGTGGAGCCTCGAATGAAAAACTGTTTTTT.

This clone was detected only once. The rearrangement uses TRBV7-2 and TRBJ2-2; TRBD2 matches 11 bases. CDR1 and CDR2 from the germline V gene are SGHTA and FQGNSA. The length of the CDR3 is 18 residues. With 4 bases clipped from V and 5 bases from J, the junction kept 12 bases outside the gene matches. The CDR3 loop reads CASSSSRLAGFQTGELFF. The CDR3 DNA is TGTGCCAGCAGCTCCAGTCGACTAGCGGGATTTCAAACCGGGGAGCTGTTTTTT.

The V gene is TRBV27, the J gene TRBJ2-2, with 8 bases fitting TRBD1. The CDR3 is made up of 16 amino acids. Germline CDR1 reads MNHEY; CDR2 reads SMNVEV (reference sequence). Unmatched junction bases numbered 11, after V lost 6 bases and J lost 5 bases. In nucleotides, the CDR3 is TGTGCCAGCAGAAACCCCAGGGGGCGTAGGACCGGGGAGCTGTTTTTT. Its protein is CASRNPRGRRTGELFF.

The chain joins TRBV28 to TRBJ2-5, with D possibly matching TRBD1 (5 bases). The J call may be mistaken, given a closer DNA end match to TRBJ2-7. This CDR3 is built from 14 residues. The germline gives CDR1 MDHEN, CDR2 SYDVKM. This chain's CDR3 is CASSFGAEDYEQYF. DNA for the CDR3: TGTGCCAGCAGTTTTGGGGCAGAGGACTACGAGCAGTACTTC.

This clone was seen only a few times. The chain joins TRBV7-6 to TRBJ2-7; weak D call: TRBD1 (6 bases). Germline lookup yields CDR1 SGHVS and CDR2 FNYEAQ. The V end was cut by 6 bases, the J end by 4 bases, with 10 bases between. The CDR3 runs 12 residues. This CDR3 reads CASRSDSYEQYF. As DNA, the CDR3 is TGTGCCAGCAGATCGGACAGTTACGAGCAGTACTTC.

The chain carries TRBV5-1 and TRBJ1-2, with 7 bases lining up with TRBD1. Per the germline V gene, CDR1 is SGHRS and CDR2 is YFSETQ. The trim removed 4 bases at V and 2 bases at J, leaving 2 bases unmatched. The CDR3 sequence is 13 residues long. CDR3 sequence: CASSLGQNYGYTF. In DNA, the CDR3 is TGCGCCAGCAGCCTGGGACAGAACTATGGCTACACCTTC.

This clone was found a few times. For the CDR3, the DNA is TGTGCCAGCAGTTTAGTCGCGGGCCGCAGGGGGCAGGAAGAGACCCAGTACTTC. Its protein is CASSLVAGRRGQEETQYF. The rearrangement uses TRBV28 and TRBJ2-5; TRBD1 agrees at 8 bases. CDR3 length equals 18 residues. The V segment lost 2 bases and the J segment 3 bases; nucleotides outside the gene matches: 14. CDR1 and CDR2 from the germline V gene are MDHEN and SYDVKM.

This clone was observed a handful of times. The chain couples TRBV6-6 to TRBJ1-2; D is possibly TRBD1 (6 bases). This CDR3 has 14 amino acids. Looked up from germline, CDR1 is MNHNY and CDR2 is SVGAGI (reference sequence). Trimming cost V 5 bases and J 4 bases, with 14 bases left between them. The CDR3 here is CASSSGQLLYGYTF. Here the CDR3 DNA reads TGTGCCAGCAGTAGTGGACAGCTACTCTATGGCTACACCTTC.

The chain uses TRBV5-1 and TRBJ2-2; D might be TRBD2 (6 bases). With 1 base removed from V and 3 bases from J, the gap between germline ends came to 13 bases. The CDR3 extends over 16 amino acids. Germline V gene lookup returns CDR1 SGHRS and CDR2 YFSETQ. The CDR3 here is CASSLSASAYTGELFF. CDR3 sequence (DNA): TGCGCCAGCAGCTTGTCGGCTAGCGCTTACACCGGGGAGCTGTTTTTT.

CDR3 coding DNA: TGTGCCAGCAGCTCGATTGGAGGAGCCGGGGAGCTGTTTTTT. Translated: CASSSIGGAGELFF. The V and J genes are TRBV28 and TRBJ2-2; maybe TRBD2 (5 bases). Germline CDR1 MDHEN, CDR2 SYDVKM. The CDR3 loop spans 14 amino acids. V lost 6 bases to trimming and J lost 6 bases, with 14 bases between them.

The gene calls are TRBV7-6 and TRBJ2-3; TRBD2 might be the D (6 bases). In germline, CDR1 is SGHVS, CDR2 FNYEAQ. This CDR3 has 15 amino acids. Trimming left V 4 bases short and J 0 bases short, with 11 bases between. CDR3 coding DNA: TGTGCCAGCAGCTCGCGGGGCATTAGCACAGATACGCAGTATTTT. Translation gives CASSSRGISTDTQYF. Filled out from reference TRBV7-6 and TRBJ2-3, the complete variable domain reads GAGVSQSPRYKVTKRGQDVALRCDPISGHVSLYWYRQALGQGPEFLTYFNYEAQQDKSGLPNDRFSAERPEGSISTLTIQRTEQRDSAMYRCASSSRGISTDTQYFGPGTRLTVL.

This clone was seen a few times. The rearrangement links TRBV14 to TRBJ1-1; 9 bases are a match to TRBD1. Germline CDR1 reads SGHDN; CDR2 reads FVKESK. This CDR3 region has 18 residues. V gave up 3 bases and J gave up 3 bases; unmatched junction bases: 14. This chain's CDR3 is CASSHKPGQGRAYTEAFF. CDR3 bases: TGTGCCAGCAGCCACAAGCCGGGACAGGGACGGGCGTACACTGAAGCTTTCTTT.

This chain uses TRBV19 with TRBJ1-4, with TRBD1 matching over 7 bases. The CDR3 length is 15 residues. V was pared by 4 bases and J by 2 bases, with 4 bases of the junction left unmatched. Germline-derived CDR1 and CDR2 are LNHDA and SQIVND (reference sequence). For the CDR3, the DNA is TGTGCCAGTAGTAGCCAACAGGGGACTAATGAAAAACTGTTTTTT. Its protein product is CASSSQQGTNEKLFF.

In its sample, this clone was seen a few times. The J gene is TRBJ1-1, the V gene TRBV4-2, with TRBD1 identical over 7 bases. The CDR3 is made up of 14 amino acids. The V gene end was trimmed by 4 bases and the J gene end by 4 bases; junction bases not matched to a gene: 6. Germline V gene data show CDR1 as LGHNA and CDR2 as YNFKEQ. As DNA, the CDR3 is TGTGCCAGCAGCCCACAGAACAGGGGCACTGAAGCTTTCTTT. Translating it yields CASSPQNRGTEAFF.

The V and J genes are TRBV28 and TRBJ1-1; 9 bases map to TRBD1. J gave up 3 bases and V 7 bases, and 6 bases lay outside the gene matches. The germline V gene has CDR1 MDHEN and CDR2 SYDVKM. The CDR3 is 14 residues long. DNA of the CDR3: TGTGCCAGCACTTTCGGGGACAGGGACACTGAAGCTTTCTTT. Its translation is CASTFGDRDTEAFF.

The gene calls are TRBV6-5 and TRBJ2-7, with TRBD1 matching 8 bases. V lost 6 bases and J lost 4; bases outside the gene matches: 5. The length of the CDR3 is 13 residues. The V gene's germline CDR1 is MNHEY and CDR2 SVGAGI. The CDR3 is CASSPTGAYEQYF. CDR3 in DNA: TGTGCCAGCAGCCCGACAGGGGCGTACGAGCAGTACTTC.

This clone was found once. CDR3 in amino acids: CASGHIGTETQYF. For the CDR3, the DNA is TGTGCCAGTGGGCATATCGGTACGGAGACCCAGTACTTC. The chain joins TRBV7-6 to TRBJ2-5; D is unresolved. The CDR3 consists of 13 residues. Germline CDR1 is SGHVS and CDR2 is FNYEAQ. V was cut by 9 bases and J by 5 bases, with 16 bases left in between.

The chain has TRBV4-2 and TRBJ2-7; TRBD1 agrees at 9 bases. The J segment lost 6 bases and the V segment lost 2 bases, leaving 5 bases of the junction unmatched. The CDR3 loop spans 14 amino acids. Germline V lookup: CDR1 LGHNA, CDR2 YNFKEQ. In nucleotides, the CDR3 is TGTGCCAGCAGCCAACGGACAGGGGAGGCCGAGCAGTACTTC. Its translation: CASSQRTGEAEQYF.

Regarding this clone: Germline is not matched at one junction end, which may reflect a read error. The chain's CDR3 is CASSYSGQANYGYPF. The CDR3 region has the DNA TGTGCCAGCAGTTACTCGGGACAGGCAAACTATGGCTACCCCTTC. The V call is TRBV6-5, the J call TRBJ1-2; TRBD1 matches 8 bases. The CDR3 is made up of 15 amino acids. CDR1 MNHEY and CDR2 SVGAGI come from the germline V gene.

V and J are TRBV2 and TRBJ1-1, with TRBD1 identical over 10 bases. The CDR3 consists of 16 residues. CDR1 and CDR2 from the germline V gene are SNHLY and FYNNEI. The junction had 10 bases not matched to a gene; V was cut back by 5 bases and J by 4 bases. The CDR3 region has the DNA TGTGCCAGCAGTCCCTTGACAGGGGGCACAGGCACTGAAGCTTTCTTT. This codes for CASSPLTGGTGTEAFF.

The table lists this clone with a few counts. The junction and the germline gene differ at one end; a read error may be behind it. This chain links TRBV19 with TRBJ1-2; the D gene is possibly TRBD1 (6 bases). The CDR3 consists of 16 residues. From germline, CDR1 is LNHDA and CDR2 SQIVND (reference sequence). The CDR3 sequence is CASSYSEQGWSYGYPF. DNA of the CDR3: TGTGCCAGTAGTTACAGTGAACAGGGATGGAGCTATGGCTACCCCTTC.

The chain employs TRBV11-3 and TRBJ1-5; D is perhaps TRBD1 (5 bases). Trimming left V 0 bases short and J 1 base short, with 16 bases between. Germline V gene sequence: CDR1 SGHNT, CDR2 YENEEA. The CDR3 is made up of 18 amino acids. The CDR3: CASSLEFRDRSSNQPQHF. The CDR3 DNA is TGTGCCAGCAGCTTAGAGTTCAGGGATAGGTCGAGCAATCAGCCCCAGCATTTT.

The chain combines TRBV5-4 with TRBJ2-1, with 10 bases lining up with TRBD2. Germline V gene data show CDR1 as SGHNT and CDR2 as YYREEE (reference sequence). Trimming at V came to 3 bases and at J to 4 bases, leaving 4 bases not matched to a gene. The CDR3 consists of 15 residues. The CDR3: CASSYGLADYNEQFF. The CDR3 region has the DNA TGTGCCAGCAGCTATGGACTAGCGGATTACAATGAGCAGTTCTTC.

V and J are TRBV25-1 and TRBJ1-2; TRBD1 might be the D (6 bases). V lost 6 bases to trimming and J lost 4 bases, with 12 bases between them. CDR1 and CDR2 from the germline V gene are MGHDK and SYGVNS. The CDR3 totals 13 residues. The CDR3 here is CASSRTDLYGYTF. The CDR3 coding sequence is TGTGCCAGCAGCAGGACAGACCTCTATGGCTACACCTTC.